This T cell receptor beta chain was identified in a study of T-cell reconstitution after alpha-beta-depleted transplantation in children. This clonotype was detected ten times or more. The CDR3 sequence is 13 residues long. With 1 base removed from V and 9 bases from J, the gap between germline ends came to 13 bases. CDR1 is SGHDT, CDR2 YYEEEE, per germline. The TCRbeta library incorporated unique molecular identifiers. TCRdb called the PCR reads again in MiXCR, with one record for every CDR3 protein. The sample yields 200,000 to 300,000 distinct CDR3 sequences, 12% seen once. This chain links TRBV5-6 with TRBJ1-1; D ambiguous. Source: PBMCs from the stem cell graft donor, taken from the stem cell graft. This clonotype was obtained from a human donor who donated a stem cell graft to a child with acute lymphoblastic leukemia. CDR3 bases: TGTGCCAGCAGCTTGAAGGTAACACTGAAAGCTTTCTTT. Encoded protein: CASSLKVTLKAFF.